A selection of T cell receptor beta chains follows, all from one sample in a study of molecular identifiers for immune sequencing clone quantification. TCRdb ran MiXCR on the PCR reads and lists one entry per CDR3 protein. The table shows about 630,000 distinct CDR3 sequences, with around 25% occurring only once. Sequencing was performed on naive CD8+ T cells from blood, with Jurkat cell RNA spiked in. Receptors originate from a human donor in good health. Some libraries in this study had Jurkat cell RNA spiked in. Both conserved end residues are part of each CDR3. A D gene is named only where the DNA matches it firmly. Part of the rows lack a size; the others show once, few, many or a class for expanded clones.

v_call	clone_size	d_call	j_call	cdr3_aa	cdr3_nt
TRBV28	many	-	TRBJ1-5	CASDETDYSNQPQHF	TGTGCCAGCGACGAGACAGATTATAGCAATCAGCCCCAGCATTTT
TRBV7-2	-	-	TRBJ2-3	CASSLARASTDTRYF	TGTGCCAGCAGCTTAGCGCGGGCTAGCACAGATACGCGGTATTTT
TRBV20-1	-	TRBD2	TRBJ2-3	CSAERPGLAGGSTYTQYF	TGCAGTGCGGAGCGTCCGGGACTAGCGGGGGGTAGCACATATACGCAGTATTTT
TRBV10-3	many	-	TRBJ2-1	CAISWGNEQFF	TGTGCCATCAGTTGGGGGAATGAGCAGTTCTTC
TRBV19	-	-	TRBJ1-5	CASSSGTRGGNQPQHF	TGTGCCAGTAGTTCAGGGACCCGAGGAGGCAATCAGCCCCAGCATTTT
TRBV28	few	-	TRBJ1-1	CASSSPGGWVGTEAFF	TGTGCCAGCAGTTCCCCTGGAGGGTGGGTCGGCACTGAAGCTTTCTTT
TRBV7-8	many	-	TRBJ1-4	CASSLNHGGWVEKLFF	TGTGCCAGCAGCTTAAACCACGGAGGCTGGGTAGAAAAACTGTTTTTT
TRBV27	-	TRBD1	TRBJ2-5	CASSLMTGGLPGPQYF	TGTGCCAGCAGTTTAATGACAGGGGGCCTACCTGGGCCCCAGTACTTC
TRBV27	-	TRBD2	TRBJ2-3	CASKPGTSLKDTQYF	TGTGCCAGCAAACCCGGGACTAGCTTGAAAGATACGCAGTATTTT
TRBV28	-	TRBD1	TRBJ1-3	CANSFYRGAGNTIYF	TGTGCCAACAGTTTTTACAGGGGAGCCGGAAACACCATATATTTT
TRBV18	-	-	TRBJ2-1	CASSPETPLWNEQFF	TGTGCCAGCTCACCGGAGACCCCCCTATGGAATGAGCAGTTCTTC